The 11 T cell receptor beta chains reported below all come from one sample, sequenced in a study of T cells in Graves' hyperthyroidism and ophthalmopathy (dated by TCRdb to between 2018 and 2020). The protocol used for the library was multiplex PCR. Sequencing instrument: Illumina HiSeq 2000. The TCR beta CDR3 regions were amplified from RNA transcripts. A first-round RT-PCR of the TCR CDR3 used the HTBI primer set with the Qiagen OneStep RT-PCR kit. TCRdb redid the processing of the public reads, applying fastp at Q25 and MiXCR, and retained in-frame beta chains. Each entry merges the rows of one CDR3 protein and shows their most common DNA and genes. This sample holds about 560,000 distinct CDR3 sequences; 16% were observed only once. 15% to 20% of the sample comes from the top ten. Specimen: blood. The origin of the receptors is a young woman with Graves' hyperthyroidism.

This clonotype was found many times. The V and J genes are TRBV7-3 and TRBJ2-3, with 7 bases lining up with TRBD2. CDR3 length equals 15 residues. Germline V gene data show CDR1 as SGHTA and CDR2 as FQGTGA. V lost 0 bases to trimming and J lost 5 bases; unmatched junction nucleotides: 5. DNA of the CDR3: TGTGCCAGCAGCTTAACAGCGGGGATAAGAGATACGCAGTATTTT. This sequence encodes CASSLTAGIRDTQYF.

The V call is TRBV5-1, the J call TRBJ2-7, with 7 bases matching TRBD1. CDR1 is SGHRS, CDR2 YFSETQ, per germline. The CDR3 extends over 16 amino acids. V was pared by 4 bases and J by 1 base, with 11 bases of the junction left unmatched. The CDR3 DNA sequence: TGCGCCAGCAGCGGAATCCGGGACAGATCATCCTACGAGCAGTACTTC. As protein: CASSGIRDRSSYEQYF.

The J gene is TRBJ2-1, the V gene TRBV6-5; D may be TRBD2 (5 bases). The CDR3 loop spans 16 amino acids. CDR1 and CDR2 (germline): MNHEY, SVGAGI. Trimming took 3 bases from V and 1 from J, leaving 13 bases between them. The DNA for the CDR3 is TGTGCCAGCAGTTATCACGCGGAGGTATCCTACAATGAGCAGTTCTTC. This translates into CASSYHAEVSYNEQFF.

The V and J genes are TRBV24-1 and TRBJ1-1; 8 positions match TRBD1. The CDR3 spans 18 residues. The V segment lost 4 bases and the J segment 0 bases; nucleotides outside the gene matches: 12. Germline CDR1 reads KGHDR; CDR2 reads SFDVKD. CDR3 sequence: CATSDSYGQGFMNTEAFF. CDR3 nucleotides: TGTGCCACCAGTGACTCTTACGGACAGGGCTTCATGAACACTGAAGCTTTCTTT.

This clonotype was picked up many times. The chain couples TRBV3-1 to TRBJ2-1; D remains ambiguous. Germline V gives CDR1 LGHDT, CDR2 YNNKEL (reference sequence). V was clipped by 4 bases and J by 9 bases, with 16 bases between them. This CDR3 has 14 residues. The DNA of the CDR3 is TGTGCCAGCAGCCCGCAGTGGGGTGAGGTTGAGCAGTTCTTC. Its translation: CASSPQWGEVEQFF.

This clonotype was seen at least ten times. The CDR3 region is CASSDETGGRKGTEAFF. The CDR3 nucleotides are TGTGCCAGCAGTGACGAGACAGGGGGAAGAAAGGGAACTGAAGCTTTCTTT. This chain links TRBV2 with TRBJ1-1, with TRBD1 matching over 9 bases. The germline gives CDR1 SNHLY, CDR2 FYNNEI. V shed 3 bases, J shed 5 bases, and the junction held 13 bases outside the gene matches. The length of the CDR3 is 17 residues. Filled out from reference TRBV2 and TRBJ1-1, the complete variable domain reads EPEVTQTPSHQVTQMGQEVILRCVPISNHLYFYWYRQILGQKVEFLVSFYNNEISEKSEIFDDQFSVERPDGSNFTLKIRSTKLEDSAMYFCASSDETGGRKGTEAFFGQGTRLTVV.

The V call is TRBV20-1, the J call TRBJ1-5, with a tentative D call TRBD1 (6 bases). The CDR3 runs 13 residues. V lost 4 bases, J lost 6 bases, and 13 bases lay in between. Germline CDR1 and CDR2: DFQATT and SNEGSKA (reference sequence). CDR3 region: CSAMRGDRQPQHF. In DNA, the CDR3 is TGCAGTGCTATGAGGGGGGATCGTCAGCCCCAGCATTTT.

This chain connects TRBV11-2 to TRBJ2-7, with 14 bases matching TRBD2. The germline CDR1 and CDR2 sequences are SGHAT and FQNNGV. CDR3 length equals 19 residues. V was clipped by 5 bases and J by 1 base; unmatched bases: 13. In DNA form, the CDR3 reads TGTGCCAGCAGCGCCGTAGGGACTAGCGGGGGAGACGGATCCTACGAGCAGTACTTC. This codes for CASSAVGTSGGDGSYEQYF.

This clonotype was counted at least ten times. The chain has TRBV2 and TRBJ2-2; the match to TRBD2 covers 11 bases. The CDR3 is made up of 16 amino acids. With 6 bases clipped from V and 2 bases from J, the junction kept 5 bases outside the gene matches. CDR1 and CDR2 (germline): SNHLY, FYNNEI. CDR3 sequence (DNA): TGTGCCAGCAGCGACGGGACTAGCGGAAACACCGGGGAGCTGTTTTTT. Translation gives CASSDGTSGNTGELFF.

The V call is TRBV6-2 or TRBV6-3, the J call TRBJ2-2; the match to TRBD1 covers 9 bases. This CDR3 region has 14 residues. The germline gives CDR1 MNHEY, CDR2 SVGEGT. The V gene end was trimmed by 9 bases and the J gene end by 5 bases; junction bases not matched to a gene: 7. The CDR3 spells CARRTGAETGELFF. The CDR3 coding sequence is TGTGCCAGGAGGACAGGGGCAGAGACCGGGGAGCTGTTTTTT.

This clonotype has at least ten counts. The chain uses TRBV11-2 and TRBJ2-1; D is undetermined. The J call is doubtful: the DNA matches TRBJ2-7 better. The CDR3 is 11 residues long. The germline V gene has CDR1 SGHAT and CDR2 FQNNGV. The DNA of the CDR3 is TGTGCCAGCAGCTTTACTAATGAGCAGTACTTC. Protein: CASSFTNEQYF.